Listed below are T cell receptor beta chains from one sample, sequenced in a study of shared clonotypes between healthy human individuals. TCRdb's copy holds only in-frame clones and misses some; the assay was immunoSEQ multiplex PCR. The profile shows some 450,000 clones, 70% to 80% of them singletons. Sequencing was done on a sample of PBMCs. All receptors derive from a middle-aged woman in good health. Some clones in this sample may be carry-over from other donors' samples. Both conserved end residues are part of each CDR3. D genes are given only for firm matches. Not all rows give a size; the values are once, few, many and, for expanded clones, a class.

>TRBJ2-3|TRBD2|TRBV5-1|few
CASSHSGRDSGTDTQYF
TGCGCCAGCAGCCATAGCGGGAGGGATTCGGGCACAGATACGCAGTATTTT
>TRBJ1-2|TRBD1|TRBV6-6|NA
CASNGGQGVDYGYTF
TGTGCCAGCAACGGAGGGCAGGGGGTCGACTATGGCTACACCTTC
>TRBJ1-4|NA|TRBV28|NA
CASSPPDEKLFF
TGTGCCAGTTCTCCGCCTGATGAAAAACTGTTTTTT
>TRBJ2-3|NA|TRBV9|NA
CASSVGDFASTDTQYF
TGTGCCAGCAGCGTAGGGGACTTCGCTAGCACAGATACGCAGTATTTT
>TRBJ1-2|NA|TRBV19|many
CASSTLKEFYGYTF
TGTGCCAGTAGTACCCTGAAGGAATTCTATGGCTACACCTTC
>TRBJ2-5|NA|TRBV7-6|NA
CASSLGGMTQETQYF
TGTGCCAGCAGCTTAGGCGGGATGACCCAAGAGACCCAGTACTTC
>TRBJ2-7|NA|TRBV30|NA
CAWSVGSPYEQYF
TGTGCCTGGAGTGTAGGGTCCCCCTACGAGCAGTACTTC
>TRBJ2-3|NA|TRBV6-5|few
CASSYSSLALHTQYF
TGTGCCAGCAGTTACTCTAGTCTAGCGCTACATACGCAGTATTTT
>TRBJ2-7|TRBD2|TRBV18|NA
CASSPLAGGDEQYF
TGTGCCAGCTCACCCCTAGCGGGAGGGGACGAGCAGTACTTC
>TRBJ1-1|NA|TRBV30|NA
CAWTSRLNTEAFF
TGTGCCTGGACGTCCAGATTGAACACTGAAGCTTTCTTT
>TRBJ2-7|NA|TRBV7-2|NA
CASSRGGASYEQYF
TGTGCCAGCAGCAGAGGGGGGGCGTCCTACGAGCAGTACTTC
>TRBJ2-1|NA|TRBV5-1|NA
CASLGSGLQNEQFF
TGCGCCAGCTTGGGCTCGGGGCTACAGAATGAGCAGTTCTTC
>TRBJ1-2|TRBD1|TRBV7-2|NA
CASSRRQGSYGYTF
TGTGCCAGCAGCCGCCGACAGGGGTCCTATGGCTACACCTTC
>TRBJ2-2|NA|TRBV28|NA
CASRPGTPTGELFF
TGTGCCAGCAGACCCGGGACTCCAACCGGGGAGCTGTTTTTT
>TRBJ1-1|NA|TRBV11-2|NA
CASSLNRGWDTEAFF
TGTGCCAGCAGCTTAAACCGGGGATGGGACACTGAAGCTTTCTTT
>TRBJ2-2|NA|TRBV30|NA
CAWSDRPGNTGELFF
TGTGCCTGGAGTGATAGACCAGGGAACACCGGGGAGCTGTTTTTT
>TRBJ2-7|NA|TRBV5-1|many
CASSLASVRSEQYF
TGCGCCAGCAGCTTGGCCAGTGTTAGGTCCGAGCAGTACTTC
>TRBJ1-2|TRBD1|TRBV27|NA
CASSPTTGYDGYTF
TGTGCCAGCAGTCCAACGACAGGGTATGATGGCTACACCTTC
>TRBJ2-3|TRBD2|TRBV18|NA
CASSPPSSGRTDTQYF
TGTGCCAGCTCACCACCGTCTAGCGGTCGCACAGATACGCAGTATTTT
>TRBJ2-3|TRBD2|TRBV6-6|NA
CASSPTSGDTDTQYF
TGTGCCAGCAGTCCGACTAGCGGGGACACAGATACGCAGTATTTT
>TRBJ2-1|TRBD2|TRBV29-1|NA
CSVESWTSGSLNEQFF
TGCAGCGTTGAAAGCTGGACTAGCGGGAGCTTGAATGAGCAGTTCTTC
>TRBJ2-7|TRBD2|TRBV27|NA
CASSLVRGLAGNYEQYF
TGTGCCAGCAGTTTAGTGCGTGGACTAGCGGGAAACTACGAGCAGTACTTC
>TRBJ2-7|TRBD1|TRBV7-2|NA
CASSLASTGGFYEQYF
TGTGCCAGCAGCTTAGCTTCCACAGGGGGCTTCTACGAGCAGTACTTC
>TRBJ2-1|NA|TRBV20-1|NA
CSARDPYEQFF
TGCAGTGCTAGAGACCCATATGAGCAGTTCTTC
>TRBJ2-3|NA|TRBV6-5|few
CASRHPGTDTQYF
TGTGCCAGCAGACACCCCGGTACAGATACGCAGTATTTT
>TRBJ2-5|TRBD2|TRBV30|NA
CAWSVPGLGSETQYF
TGTGCCTGGAGTGTCCCGGGACTAGGGAGCGAGACCCAGTACTTC
>TRBJ2-5|TRBD2|TRBV6-1|NA
CASRGVAGGETQYF
TGTGCCAGCAGGGGAGTAGCGGGAGGGGAGACCCAGTACTTC
>TRBJ2-6|NA|TRBV5-8|NA
CASSLVAGPGANVLTF
TGTGCCAGCAGCTTGGTGGCAGGGCCTGGGGCCAACGTCCTGACTTTC
>TRBJ1-6|NA|TRBV18|NA
CASSPSQGLNSPLHF
TGTGCCAGCTCACCGTCACAGGGTTTGAATTCACCCCTCCACTTT
>TRBJ2-3|TRBD1|TRBV7-2|NA
CASSAGTGYIADTQYF
TGTGCCAGCAGCGCGGGGACAGGGTATATCGCAGATACGCAGTATTTT
>TRBJ1-1|TRBD1|TRBV19|NA
CASIPRTGANTEAFF
TGTGCCAGTATCCCTAGGACAGGGGCGAACACTGAAGCTTTCTTT